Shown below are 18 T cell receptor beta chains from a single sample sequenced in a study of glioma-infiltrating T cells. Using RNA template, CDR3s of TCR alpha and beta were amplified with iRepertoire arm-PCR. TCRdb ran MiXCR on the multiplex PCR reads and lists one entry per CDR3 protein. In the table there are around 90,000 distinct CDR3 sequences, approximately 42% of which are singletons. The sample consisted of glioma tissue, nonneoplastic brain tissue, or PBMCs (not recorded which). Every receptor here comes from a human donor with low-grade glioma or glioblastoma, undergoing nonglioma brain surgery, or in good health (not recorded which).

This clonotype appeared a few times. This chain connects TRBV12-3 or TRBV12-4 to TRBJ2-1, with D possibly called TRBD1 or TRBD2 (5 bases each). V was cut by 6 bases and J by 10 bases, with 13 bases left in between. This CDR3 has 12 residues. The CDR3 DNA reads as TGTGCCAGCAGACACGGGACCTACGAGCAGTTCTTC. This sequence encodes CASRHGTYEQFF.

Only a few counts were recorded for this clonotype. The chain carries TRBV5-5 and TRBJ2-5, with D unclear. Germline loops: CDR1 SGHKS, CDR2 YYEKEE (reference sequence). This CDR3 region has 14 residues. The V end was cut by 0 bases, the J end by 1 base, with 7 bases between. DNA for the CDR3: TGTGCCAGCAGCTTGGGGTCAGCCCAAGAGACCCAGTACTTC. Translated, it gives CASSLGSAQETQYF. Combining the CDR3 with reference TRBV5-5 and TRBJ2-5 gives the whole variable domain DAGVTQSPTHLIKTRGQQVTLRCSPISGHKSVSWYQQVLGQGPQFIFQYYEKEERGRGNFPDRFSARQFPNYSSELNVNALLLGDSALYLCASSLGSAQETQYFGPGTRLLVL.

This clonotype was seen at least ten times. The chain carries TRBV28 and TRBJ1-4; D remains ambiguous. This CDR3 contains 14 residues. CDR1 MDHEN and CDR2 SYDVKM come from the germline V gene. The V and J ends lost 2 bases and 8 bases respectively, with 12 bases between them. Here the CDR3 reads CASSLVNLNEKLFF. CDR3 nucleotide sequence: TGTGCCAGCAGTTTAGTTAACCTTAACGAAAAACTGTTTTTT.

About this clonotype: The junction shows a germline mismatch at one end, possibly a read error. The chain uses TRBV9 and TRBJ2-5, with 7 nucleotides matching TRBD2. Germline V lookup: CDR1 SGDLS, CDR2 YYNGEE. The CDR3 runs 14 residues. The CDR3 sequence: CASSVAGREETQNF. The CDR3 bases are TGTGCCAGCAGCGTGGCAGGGAGGGAAGAGACCCAGAACTTC.

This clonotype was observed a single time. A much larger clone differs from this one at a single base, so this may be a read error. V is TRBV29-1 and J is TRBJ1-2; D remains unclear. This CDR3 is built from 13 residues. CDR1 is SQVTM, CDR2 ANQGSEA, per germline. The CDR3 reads CSDKVWEHYCYTF. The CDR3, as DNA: TGCAGCGACAAGGTCTGGGAACACTATTGCTACACCTTC.

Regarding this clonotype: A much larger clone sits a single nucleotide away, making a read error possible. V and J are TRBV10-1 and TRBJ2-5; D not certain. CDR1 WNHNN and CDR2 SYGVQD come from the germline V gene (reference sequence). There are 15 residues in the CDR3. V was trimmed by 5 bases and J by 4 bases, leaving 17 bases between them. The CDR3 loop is CASSTTGQDRETQYF. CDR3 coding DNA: TGCGCCAGCAGTACGACTGGGCAGGACCGAGAGACCCAGTACTTC.

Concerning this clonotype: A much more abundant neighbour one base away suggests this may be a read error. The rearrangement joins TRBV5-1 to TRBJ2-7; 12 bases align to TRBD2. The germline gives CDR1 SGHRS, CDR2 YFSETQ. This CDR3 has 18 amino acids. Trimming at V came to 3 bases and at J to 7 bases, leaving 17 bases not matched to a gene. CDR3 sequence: CASSYLTSGSLSYNEQYF. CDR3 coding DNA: TGCGCCAGCAGCTACCTGACTAGCGGGAGCCTGTCCTACAATGAGCAGTACTTC.

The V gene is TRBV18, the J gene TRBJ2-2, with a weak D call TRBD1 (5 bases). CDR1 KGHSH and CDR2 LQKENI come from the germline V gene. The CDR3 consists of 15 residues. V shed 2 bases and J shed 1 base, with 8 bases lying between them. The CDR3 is CASSPRQGNTGELFF. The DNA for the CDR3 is TGTGCCAGCTCACCAAGGCAGGGGAACACCGGGGAGCTGTTTTTT.

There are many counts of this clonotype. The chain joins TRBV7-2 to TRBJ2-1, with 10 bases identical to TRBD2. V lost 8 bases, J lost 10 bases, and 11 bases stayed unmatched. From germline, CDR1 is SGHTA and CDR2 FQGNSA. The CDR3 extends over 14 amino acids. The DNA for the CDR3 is TGTGCCAGCGCCGGGGGGGGGACTAGCGCCGAGCAGTTCTTC. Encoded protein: CASAGGGTSAEQFF.

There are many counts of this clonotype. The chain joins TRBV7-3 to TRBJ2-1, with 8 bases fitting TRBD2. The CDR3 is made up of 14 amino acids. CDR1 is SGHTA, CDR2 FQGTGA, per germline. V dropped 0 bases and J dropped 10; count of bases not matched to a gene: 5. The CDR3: CASSLTREGQEQFF. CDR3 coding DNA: TGTGCCAGCAGCTTAACTCGGGAGGGCCAAGAGCAGTTCTTC.

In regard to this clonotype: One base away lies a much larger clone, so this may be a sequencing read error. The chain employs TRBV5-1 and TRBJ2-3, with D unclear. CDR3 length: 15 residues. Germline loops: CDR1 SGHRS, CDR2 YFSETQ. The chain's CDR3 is CASSLVAISTDRQYF. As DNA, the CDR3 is TGCGCCAGCAGCTTGGTGGCGATTAGCACAGATAGGCAGTATTTT.

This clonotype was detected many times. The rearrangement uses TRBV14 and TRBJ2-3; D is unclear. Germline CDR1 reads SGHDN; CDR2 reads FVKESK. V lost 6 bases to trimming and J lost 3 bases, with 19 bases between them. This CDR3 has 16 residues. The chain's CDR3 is CASSKADRRGTDTQYF. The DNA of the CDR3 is TGTGCCAGCAGTAAGGCGGACCGCCGCGGAACAGATACGCAGTATTTT. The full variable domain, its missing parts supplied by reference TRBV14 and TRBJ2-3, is EAGVTQFPSHSVIEKGQTVTLRCDPISGHDNLYWYRRVMGKEIKFLLHFVKESKQDESGMPNNRFLAERTGGTYSTLKVQPAELEDSGVYFCASSKADRRGTDTQYFGPGTRLTVL.

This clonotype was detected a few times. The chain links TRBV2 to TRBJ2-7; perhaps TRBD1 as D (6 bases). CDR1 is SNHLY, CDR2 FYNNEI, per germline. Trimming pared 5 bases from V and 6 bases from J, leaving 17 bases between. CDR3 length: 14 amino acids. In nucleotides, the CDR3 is TGTGCCAGCAGTTCCGGGACACCCTTCTGCGAGCAGTACTTC. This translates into CASSSGTPFCEQYF.

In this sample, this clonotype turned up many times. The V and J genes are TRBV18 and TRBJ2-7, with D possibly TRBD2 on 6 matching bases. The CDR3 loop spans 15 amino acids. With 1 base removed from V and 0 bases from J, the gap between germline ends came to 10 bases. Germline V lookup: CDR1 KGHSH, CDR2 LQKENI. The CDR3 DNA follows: TGTGCCAGCTCACCACAAAGCGGGTTCTCCTACGAGCAGTACTTC. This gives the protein CASSPQSGFSYEQYF.

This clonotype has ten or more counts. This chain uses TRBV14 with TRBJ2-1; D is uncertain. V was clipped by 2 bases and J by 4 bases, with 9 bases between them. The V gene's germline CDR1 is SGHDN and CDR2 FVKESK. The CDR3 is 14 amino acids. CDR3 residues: CASSQFQLYNEQFF. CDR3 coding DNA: TGTGCCAGCAGCCAATTTCAGCTATACAATGAGCAGTTCTTC.

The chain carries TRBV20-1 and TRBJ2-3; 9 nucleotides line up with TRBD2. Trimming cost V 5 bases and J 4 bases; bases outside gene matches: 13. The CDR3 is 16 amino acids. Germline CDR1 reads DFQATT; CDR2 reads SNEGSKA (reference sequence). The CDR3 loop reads CSAFILAGVGADTQYF. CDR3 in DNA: TGCAGTGCTTTCATCTTAGCGGGAGTTGGGGCAGATACGCAGTATTTT.

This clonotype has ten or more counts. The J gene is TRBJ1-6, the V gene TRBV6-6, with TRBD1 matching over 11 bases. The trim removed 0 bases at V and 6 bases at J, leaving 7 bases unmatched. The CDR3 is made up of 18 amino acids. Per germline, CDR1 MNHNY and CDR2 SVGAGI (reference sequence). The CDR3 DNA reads TGTGCCAGCAGTTACTCGCGATCCGGGACAGGGGGTAATTCACCCCTCCACTTT. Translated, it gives CASSYSRSGTGGNSPLHF.

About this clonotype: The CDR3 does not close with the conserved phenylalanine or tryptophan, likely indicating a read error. In DNA form, the CDR3 reads TGCAGCGCCGGCGGAGAGTTGGGCTATGGCTACACCCTC. It specifies CSAGGELGYGYTL. The rearrangement joins TRBV29-1 to TRBJ1-2; D unresolved. The CDR3 totals 13 residues. V dropped 7 bases and J dropped 4 bases, with 16 bases sitting between them. The germline CDR1 and CDR2 sequences are SQVTM and ANQGSEA.